This TCR beta chain stems from a study of shared clonotypes between healthy human individuals. Both subsets, CD45RA+ naive and CD45RA-negative memory, were split from the CD4+ cells. The method was immunoSEQ multiplex PCR; TCRdb's version includes in-frame clones alone and lacks a portion of them. This table holds about 1.5 million clones, about 96% found once. The CDR3 consists of 12 residues. Per germline, CDR1 GTSNPN and CDR2 SVGIG (reference sequence). Trimming removed 7 bases from V and 9 bases from J; junction bases left unmatched: 11. The sequenced sample was naive CD4+ T cells sorted from blood. This sample's subset: CD45RA+ positively selected. This TCR was recovered from a man younger than 40 in good health. The chain joins TRBV30 to TRBJ2-7; 8 bases align to TRBD1. This chain's CDR3 is CALGQGVGGQYF. The CDR3 DNA follows: TGTGCCTTAGGACAGGGCGTGGGAGGGCAGTACTTC.